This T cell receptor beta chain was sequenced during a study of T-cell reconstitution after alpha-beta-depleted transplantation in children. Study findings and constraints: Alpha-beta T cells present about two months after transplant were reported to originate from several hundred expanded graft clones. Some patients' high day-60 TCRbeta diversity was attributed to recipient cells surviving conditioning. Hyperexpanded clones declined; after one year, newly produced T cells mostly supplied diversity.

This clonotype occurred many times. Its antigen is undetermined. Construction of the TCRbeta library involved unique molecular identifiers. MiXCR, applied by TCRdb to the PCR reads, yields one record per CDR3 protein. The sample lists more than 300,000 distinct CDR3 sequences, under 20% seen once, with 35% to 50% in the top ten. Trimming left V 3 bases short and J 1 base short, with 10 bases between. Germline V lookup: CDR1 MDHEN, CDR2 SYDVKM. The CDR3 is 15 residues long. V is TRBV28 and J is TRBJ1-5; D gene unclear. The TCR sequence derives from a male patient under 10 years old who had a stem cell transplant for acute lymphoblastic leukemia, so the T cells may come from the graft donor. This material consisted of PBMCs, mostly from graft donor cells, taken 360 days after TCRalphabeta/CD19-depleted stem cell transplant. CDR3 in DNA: TGTGCCAGCAGTTTGGTGACACGCAGCAATCAGCCCCAGCATTTT. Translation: CASSLVTRSNQPQHF.